This T cell receptor beta chain derives from a study of radiation and T cells in renal cell carcinoma. Using immunoSEQ multiplex PCR, the repertoire was profiled, and TCRdb retains in-frame clones only, with some absent. The table has roughly 14,000 clones, around three fifths seen once. Broader study findings: Intratumoral heterogeneity was not captured in these 0.95 to 1 g regions. Baseline intratumoral clonotype presence is unknown without pretreatment biopsies.

Specified treatment: 15 Gy SBRT to primary tumor, nephrectomy 4 weeks later. The CDR3 has 15 amino acids. Germline V lookup: CDR1 SGDLS, CDR2 YYNGEE. Between the trimmed V and J ends, which lost 0 bases and 4 bases, there was a span of 13 bases. This clone was found once. Its antigen is unknown. This sequence joins TRBV9 and TRBJ2-5, with a possible D match to TRBD2 (5 bases). The sequencing used tumor tissue, collected from a patient whose treatment included radiotherapy and nephrectomy. The TCR comes from a woman in her 70s with renal cell carcinoma. The CDR3 protein is CASSVGVGEGETQYF. The CDR3 DNA follows: TGTGCCAGCAGCGTAGGGGTGGGAGAAGGAGAGACCCAGTACTTC. The whole variable domain, filled in from reference TRBV9 and TRBJ2-5, reads DSGVTQTPKHLITATGQRVTLRCSPRSGDLSVYWYQQSLDQGLQFLIQYYNGEERAKGNILERFSAQQFPDLHSELNLSSLELGDSALYFCASSVGVGEGETQYFGPGTRLLVL.